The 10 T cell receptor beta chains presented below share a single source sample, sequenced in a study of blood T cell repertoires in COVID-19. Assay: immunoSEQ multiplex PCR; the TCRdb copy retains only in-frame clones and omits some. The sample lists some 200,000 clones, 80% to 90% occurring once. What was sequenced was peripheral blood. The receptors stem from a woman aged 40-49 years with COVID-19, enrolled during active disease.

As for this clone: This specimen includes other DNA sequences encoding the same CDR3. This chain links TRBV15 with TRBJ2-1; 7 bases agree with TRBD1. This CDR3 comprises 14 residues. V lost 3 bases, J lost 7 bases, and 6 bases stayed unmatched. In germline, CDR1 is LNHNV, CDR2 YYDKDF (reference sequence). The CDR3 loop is CATSRDRFGNEQFF. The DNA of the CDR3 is TGTGCCACCAGCAGGGACAGGTTCGGTAATGAGCAGTTCTTC.

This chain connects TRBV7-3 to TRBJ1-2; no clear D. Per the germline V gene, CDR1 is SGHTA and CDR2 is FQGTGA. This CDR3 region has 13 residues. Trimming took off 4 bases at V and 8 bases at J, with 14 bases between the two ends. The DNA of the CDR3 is TGTGCCAGCAGCTCAACACCCGGGAGCGGCTACACCTTC. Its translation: CASSSTPGSGYTF.

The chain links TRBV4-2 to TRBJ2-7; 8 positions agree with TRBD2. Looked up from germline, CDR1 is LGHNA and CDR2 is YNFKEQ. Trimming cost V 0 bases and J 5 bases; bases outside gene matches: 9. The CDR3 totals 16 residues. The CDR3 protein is CASSQDLSGGLDEQYF. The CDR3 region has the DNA TGTGCCAGCAGCCAAGATTTATCGGGAGGGCTGGACGAGCAGTACTTC.

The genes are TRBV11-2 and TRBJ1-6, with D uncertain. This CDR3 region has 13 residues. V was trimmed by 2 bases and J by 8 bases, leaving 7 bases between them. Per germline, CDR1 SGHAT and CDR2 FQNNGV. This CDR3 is CASSLPRDSPLHF. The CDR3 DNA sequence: TGTGCCAGCAGCTTACCCCGAGATTCACCCCTCCACTTT.

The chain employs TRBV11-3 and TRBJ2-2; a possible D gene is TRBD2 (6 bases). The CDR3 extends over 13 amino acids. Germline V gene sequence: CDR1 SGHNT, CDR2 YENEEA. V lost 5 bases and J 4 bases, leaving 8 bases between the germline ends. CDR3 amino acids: CASSREFTGELFF. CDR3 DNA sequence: TGTGCCAGCAGCCGGGAGTTCACCGGGGAGCTGTTTTTT. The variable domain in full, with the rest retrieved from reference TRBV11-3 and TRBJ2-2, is EAGVVQSPRYKIIEKKQPVAFWCNPISGHNTLYWYLQNLGQGPELLIRYENEEAVDDSQLPKDRFSAERLKGVDSTLKIQPAELGDSAVYLCASSREFTGELFFGEGSRLTVL.

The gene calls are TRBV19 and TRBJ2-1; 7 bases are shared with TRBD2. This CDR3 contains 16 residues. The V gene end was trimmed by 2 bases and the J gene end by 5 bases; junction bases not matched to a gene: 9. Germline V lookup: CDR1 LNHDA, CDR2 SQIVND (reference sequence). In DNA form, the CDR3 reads TGTGCCAGTAGTATAATGACTAGCCGGACTAACAATGAGCAGTTCTTC. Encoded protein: CASSIMTSRTNNEQFF. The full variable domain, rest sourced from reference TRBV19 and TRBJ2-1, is DGGITQSPKYLFRKEGQNVTLSCEQNLNHDAMYWYRQDPGQGLRLIYYSQIVNDFQKGDIAEGYSVSREKKESFPLTVTSAQKNPTAFYLCASSIMTSRTNNEQFFGPGTRLTVL.

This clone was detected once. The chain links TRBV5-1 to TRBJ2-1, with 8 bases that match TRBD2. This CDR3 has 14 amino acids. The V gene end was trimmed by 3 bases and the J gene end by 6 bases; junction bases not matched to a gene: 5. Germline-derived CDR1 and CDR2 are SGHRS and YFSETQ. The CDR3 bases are TGCGCCAGCAGCTCCTTTGCGGGAGGCAATGAGCAGTTCTTC. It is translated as CASSSFAGGNEQFF.

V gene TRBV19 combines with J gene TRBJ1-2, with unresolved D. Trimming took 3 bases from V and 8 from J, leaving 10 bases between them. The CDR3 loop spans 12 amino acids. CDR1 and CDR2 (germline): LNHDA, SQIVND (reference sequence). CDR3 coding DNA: TGTGCCAGTAGTATTTCAGGTGACGGCTACACCTTC. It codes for CASSISGDGYTF.

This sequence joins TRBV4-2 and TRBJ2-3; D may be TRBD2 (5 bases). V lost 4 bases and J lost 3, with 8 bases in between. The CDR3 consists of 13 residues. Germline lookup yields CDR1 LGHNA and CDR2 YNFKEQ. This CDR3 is CASSRGLTDTQYF. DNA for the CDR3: TGTGCCAGCAGCCGTGGACTGACAGATACGCAGTATTTT.

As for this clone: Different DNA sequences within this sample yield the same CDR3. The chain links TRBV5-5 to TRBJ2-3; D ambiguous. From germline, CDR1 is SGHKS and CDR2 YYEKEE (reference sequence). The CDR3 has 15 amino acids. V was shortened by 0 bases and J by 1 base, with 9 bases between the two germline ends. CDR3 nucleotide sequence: TGTGCCAGCAGCTTGGGAGGTAGACGCACAGATACGCAGTATTTT. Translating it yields CASSLGGRRTDTQYF.